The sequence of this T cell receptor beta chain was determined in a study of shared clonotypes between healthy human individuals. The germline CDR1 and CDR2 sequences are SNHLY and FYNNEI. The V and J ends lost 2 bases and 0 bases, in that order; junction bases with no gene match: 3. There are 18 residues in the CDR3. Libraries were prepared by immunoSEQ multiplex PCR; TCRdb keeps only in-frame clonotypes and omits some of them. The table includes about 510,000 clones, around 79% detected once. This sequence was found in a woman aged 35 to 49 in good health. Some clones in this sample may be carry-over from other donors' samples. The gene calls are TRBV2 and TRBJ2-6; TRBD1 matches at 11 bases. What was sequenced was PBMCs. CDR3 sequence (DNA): TGTGCCAGCAGTGAAAAGGGACAGGGGGGCTCTGGGGCCAACGTCCTGACTTTC. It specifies CASSEKGQGGSGANVLTF.